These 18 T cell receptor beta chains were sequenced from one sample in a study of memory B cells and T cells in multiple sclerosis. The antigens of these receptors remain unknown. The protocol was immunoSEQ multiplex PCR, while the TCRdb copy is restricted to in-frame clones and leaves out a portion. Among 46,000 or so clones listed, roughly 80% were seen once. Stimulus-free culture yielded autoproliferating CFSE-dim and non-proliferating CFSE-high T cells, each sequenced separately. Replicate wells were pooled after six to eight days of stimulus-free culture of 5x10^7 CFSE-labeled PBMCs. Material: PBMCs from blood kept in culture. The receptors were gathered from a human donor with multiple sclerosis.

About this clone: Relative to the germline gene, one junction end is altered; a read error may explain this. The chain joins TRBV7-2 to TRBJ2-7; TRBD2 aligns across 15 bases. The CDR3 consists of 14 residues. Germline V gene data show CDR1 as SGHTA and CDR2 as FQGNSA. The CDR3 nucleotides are TGTGCCAGCAGCTTCACCGGGACTAGCGGGGGGTTCCGCTTC. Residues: CASSFTGTSGGFRF.

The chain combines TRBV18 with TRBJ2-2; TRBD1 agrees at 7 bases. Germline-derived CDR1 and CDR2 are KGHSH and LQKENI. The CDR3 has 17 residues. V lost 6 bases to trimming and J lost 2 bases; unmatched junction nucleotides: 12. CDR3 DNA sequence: TGTGCCAGCTCTCCGAGGATCGGGACAGACAACACCGGGGAGCTGTTTTTT. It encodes CASSPRIGTDNTGELFF.

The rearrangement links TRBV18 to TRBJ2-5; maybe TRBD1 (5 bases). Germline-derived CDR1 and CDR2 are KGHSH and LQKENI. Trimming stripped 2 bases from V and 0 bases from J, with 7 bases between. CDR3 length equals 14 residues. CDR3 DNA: TGTGCCAGCTCACCAACCAGGGACCAAGAGACCCAGTACTTC. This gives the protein CASSPTRDQETQYF.

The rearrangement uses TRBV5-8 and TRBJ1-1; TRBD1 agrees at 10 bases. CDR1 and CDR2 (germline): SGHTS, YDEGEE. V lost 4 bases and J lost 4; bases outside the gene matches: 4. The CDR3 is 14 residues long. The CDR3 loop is CASSRRTGGTEAFF. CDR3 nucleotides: TGTGCCAGCAGCAGGCGGACAGGGGGCACTGAAGCTTTCTTT. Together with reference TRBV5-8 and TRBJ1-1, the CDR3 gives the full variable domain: EAGVTQSPTHLIKTRGQQATLRCSPISGHTSVYWYQQALGLGLQFLLWYDEGEERNRGNFPPRFSGRQFPNYSSELNVNALELEDSALYLCASSRRTGGTEAFFGQGTRLTVV.

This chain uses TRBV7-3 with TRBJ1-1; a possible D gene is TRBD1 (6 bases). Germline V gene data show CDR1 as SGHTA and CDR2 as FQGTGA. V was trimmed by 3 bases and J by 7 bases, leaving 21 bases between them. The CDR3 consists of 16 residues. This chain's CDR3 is CASSFLSPRGPLEAFF. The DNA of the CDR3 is TGTGCCAGCAGCTTTCTGTCTCCCAGGGGCCCCCTTGAAGCTTTCTTT.

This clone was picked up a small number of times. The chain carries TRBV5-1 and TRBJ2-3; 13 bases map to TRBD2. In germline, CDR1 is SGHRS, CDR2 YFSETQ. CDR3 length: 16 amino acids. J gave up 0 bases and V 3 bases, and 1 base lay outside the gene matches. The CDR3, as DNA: TGCGCCAGCAGCTGGGGACTAGCGGGGAGCACAGATACGCAGTATTTT. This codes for CASSWGLAGSTDTQYF.

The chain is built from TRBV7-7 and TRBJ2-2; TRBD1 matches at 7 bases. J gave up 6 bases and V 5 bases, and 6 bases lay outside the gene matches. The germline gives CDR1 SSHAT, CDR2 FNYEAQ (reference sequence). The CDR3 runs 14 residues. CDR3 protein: CASSPIGTAGELFF. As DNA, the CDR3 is TGTGCCAGCAGCCCCATCGGGACAGCCGGGGAGCTGTTTTTT.

CDR3 sequence reads: CASSLGGGAAPEQFF. DNA for the CDR3: TGTGCCAGCAGCTTGGGCGGGGGGGCCGCCCCTGAGCAGTTCTTC. The V and J genes are TRBV7-8 and TRBJ2-1, with 9 bases aligning to TRBD2. This CDR3 is built from 15 residues. Trimming at V came to 3 bases and at J to 9 bases, leaving 9 bases not matched to a gene. Germline CDR1 SGHVS, CDR2 FQNEAQ.

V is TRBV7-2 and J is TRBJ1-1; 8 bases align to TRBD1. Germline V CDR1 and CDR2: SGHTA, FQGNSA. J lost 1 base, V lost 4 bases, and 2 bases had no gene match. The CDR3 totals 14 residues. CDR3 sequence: CASSSDRANTEAFF. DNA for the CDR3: TGTGCCAGCAGCTCGGACAGGGCGAACACTGAAGCTTTCTTT. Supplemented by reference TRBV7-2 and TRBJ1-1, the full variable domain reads GAGVSQSPSNKVTEKGKDVELRCDPISGHTALYWYRQSLGQGLEFLIYFQGNSAPDKSGLPSDRFSAERTGGSVSTLTIQRTQQEDSAVYLCASSSDRANTEAFFGQGTRLTVV.

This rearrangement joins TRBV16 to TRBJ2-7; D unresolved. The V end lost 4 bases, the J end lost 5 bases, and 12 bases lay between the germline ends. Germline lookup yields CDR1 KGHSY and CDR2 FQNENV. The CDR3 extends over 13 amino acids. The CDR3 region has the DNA TGTGCCAGCAGCCGGGGAATGTTCAACGAGCAGTACTTC. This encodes CASSRGMFNEQYF.

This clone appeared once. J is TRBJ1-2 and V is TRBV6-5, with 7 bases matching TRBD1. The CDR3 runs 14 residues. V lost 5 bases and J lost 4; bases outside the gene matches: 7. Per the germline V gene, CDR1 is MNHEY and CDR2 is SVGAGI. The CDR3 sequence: CASSEQGSVYGYTF. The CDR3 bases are TGTGCCAGCAGTGAACAGGGGTCCGTCTATGGCTACACCTTC.

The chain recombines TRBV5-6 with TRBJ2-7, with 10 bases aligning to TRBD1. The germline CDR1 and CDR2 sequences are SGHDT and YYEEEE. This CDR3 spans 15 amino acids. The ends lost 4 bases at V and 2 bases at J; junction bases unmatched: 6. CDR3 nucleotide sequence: TGTGCCAGCAGCCTCCCCGGGACAGGGGCCTACGAGCAGTACTTC. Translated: CASSLPGTGAYEQYF.

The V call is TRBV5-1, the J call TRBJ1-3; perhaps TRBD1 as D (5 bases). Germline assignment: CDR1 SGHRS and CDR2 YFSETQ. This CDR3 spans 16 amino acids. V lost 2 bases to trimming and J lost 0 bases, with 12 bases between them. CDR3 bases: TGCGCCAGCAGCTTCAGGCCCCAGGGCTCTGGAAACACCATATATTTT. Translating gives CASSFRPQGSGNTIYF.

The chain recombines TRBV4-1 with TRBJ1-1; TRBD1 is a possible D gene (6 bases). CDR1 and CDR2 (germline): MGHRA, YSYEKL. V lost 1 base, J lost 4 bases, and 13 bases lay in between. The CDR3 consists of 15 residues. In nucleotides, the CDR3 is TGCGCCAGCAGCCAAGTGGGGGGCTATGGCACTGAAGCTTTCTTT. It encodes CASSQVGGYGTEAFF.

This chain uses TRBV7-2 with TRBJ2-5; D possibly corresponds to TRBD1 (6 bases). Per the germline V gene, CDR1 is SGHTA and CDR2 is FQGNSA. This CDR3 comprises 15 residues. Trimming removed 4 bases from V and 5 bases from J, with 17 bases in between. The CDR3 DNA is TGTGCCAGCAGCTCCCGGGACACCGCCCGGGAGACCCAGTACTTC. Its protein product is CASSSRDTARETQYF.

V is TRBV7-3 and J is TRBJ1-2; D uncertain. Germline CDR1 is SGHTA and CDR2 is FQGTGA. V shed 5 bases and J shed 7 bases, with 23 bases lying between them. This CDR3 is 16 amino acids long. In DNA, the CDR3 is TGTGCCAGCAGCCCAACATATAGACCCGAGGGCTCTGGCTACACCTTC. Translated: CASSPTYRPEGSGYTF.

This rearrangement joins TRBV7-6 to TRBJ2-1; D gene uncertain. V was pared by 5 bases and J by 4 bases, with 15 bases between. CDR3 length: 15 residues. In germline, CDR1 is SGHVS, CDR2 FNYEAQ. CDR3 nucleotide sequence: TGTGCCAGCAGCCCCGCTGGTAGGGATTACAATGAGCAGTTCTTC. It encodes CASSPAGRDYNEQFF.

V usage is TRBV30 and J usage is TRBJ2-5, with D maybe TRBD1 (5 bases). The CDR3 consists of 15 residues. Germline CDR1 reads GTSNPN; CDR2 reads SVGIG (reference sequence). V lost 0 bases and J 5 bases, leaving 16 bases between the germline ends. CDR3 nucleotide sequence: TGTGCCTGGAGTGTAGGGCCAGGGAAGGCGGAGACCCAGTACTTC. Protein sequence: CAWSVGPGKAETQYF. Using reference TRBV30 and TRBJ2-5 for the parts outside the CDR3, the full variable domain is SQTIHQWPATLVQPVGSPLSLECTVEGTSNPNLYWYRQAAGRGLQLLFYSVGIGQISSEVPQNLSASRPQDRQFILSSKKLLLSDSGFYLCAWSVGPGKAETQYFGPGTRLLVL.